Listed below are T cell receptor beta chains from one sample, sequenced in a study of CD8+ T cells in alopecia areata. Some clones are missing from TCRdb's copy, which holds only in-frame ones; the method was immunoSEQ multiplex PCR. The top ten hold roughly 15% of the sample, which has 140,000 to 150,000 clones, about 56% seen once. The sample was CD8+ T cells sorted from blood, taken at week 4, from a patient treated with tofacitinib. These receptors were taken from a human donor with alopecia areata. Each CDR3 is given with its conserved first and last residue. The D gene is left open where the match is weak. Clone size appears in some rows only: once, few, many, or a class for an expanded clone.

D gene	clone size	V gene	J gene	CDR3 protein	CDR3 DNA
-	-	TRBV9	TRBJ2-1	CASSSYNEVIF	TGTGCCAGCAGCTCATACAATGAGGTGATCTTC
TRBD1	-	TRBV29-1	TRBJ1-6	CSVADRDNSPLHF	TGCAGCGTCGCGGACAGGGATAATTCACCCCTCCACTTT
-	few	TRBV30	TRBJ1-4	CAWSGRTNEKLFF	TGTGCCTGGAGTGGCCGGACGAATGAAAAACTGTTTTTT
TRBD1	many	TRBV13	TRBJ1-2	CASSLGQGDGYTF	TGTGCCAGCAGCTTAGGACAGGGGGATGGCTACACCTTC
-	once	TRBV30	TRBJ2-1	CAWSAPSGAYNEQFF	TGTGCCTGGAGTGCCCCTAGTGGGGCCTACAATGAGCAGTTCTTC
-	-	TRBV30	TRBJ1-1	CAWSVSDKVNTEAFF	TGTGCCTGGAGTGTAAGTGACAAAGTGAACACTGAAGCTTTCTTT
-	-	TRBV2	TRBJ2-6	CASSEGRAGANVLTF	TGTGCCAGCAGTGAAGGTCGGGCAGGGGCCAACGTCCTGACTTTC
-	few	TRBV7-9	TRBJ2-3	CASSSYWDTQYF	TGTGCCAGCAGCTCCTACTGGGATACGCAGTATTTT
-	few	TRBV29-1	TRBJ2-5	CSVRDSGFQETQYF	TGCAGCGTGCGGGACTCGGGGTTTCAAGAGACCCAGTACTTC
-	-	TRBV30	TRBJ1-4	CAWSVWESGIDEKLFF	TGTGCCTGGAGTGTGTGGGAGTCAGGGATTGATGAAAAACTGTTTTTT
-	-	TRBV19	TRBJ1-1	CASTTLNTEAFF	TGTGCCAGTACGACACTGAACACTGAAGCTTTCTTT
-	-	TRBV11-2	TRBJ1-1	CASSLDPAGLTEAFF	TGTGCCAGCAGCTTAGATCCCGCAGGGCTCACTGAAGCTTTCTTT
TRBD2	-	TRBV6-5	TRBJ2-3	CASSYATSGGTDTQYF	TGTGCCAGCAGTTACGCGACGAGCGGGGGGACAGATACGCAGTATTTT
-	few	TRBV13	TRBJ1-6	CASSVAAKEYNSPLHF	TGTGCCAGCAGCGTCGCCGCTAAGGAATATAATTCACCCCTCCACTTT
-	-	TRBV29-1	TRBJ1-4	CSVEDPVGTNEKLFF	TGCAGCGTTGAAGATCCTGTAGGCACTAATGAAAAACTGTTTTTT
-	-	TRBV13	TRBJ2-7	CASSNTGPSDYEQYF	TGTGCCAGCAGCAACACCGGCCCCTCGGACTACGAGCAGTACTTC
-	few	TRBV27	TRBJ2-7	CASSFVGDYEQYF	TGTGCCAGCAGTTTCGTGGGGGACTACGAGCAGTACTTC
-	few	TRBV29-1	TRBJ2-1	CSVESHSPYNEQFF	TGCAGCGTTGAGTCTCACAGTCCCTACAATGAGCAGTTCTTC
-	-	TRBV29-1	TRBJ1-1	CSAGRSGPTEAFF	TGCAGCGCCGGCCGGTCCGGGCCTACTGAAGCTTTCTTT
-	few	TRBV5-1	TRBJ1-2	CASSLGARYGYTF	TGCGCCAGCAGCTTAGGGGCGCGGTATGGCTACACCTTC
-	-	TRBV6-5	TRBJ1-2	CASRNPGRRIHGYTF	TGTGCCAGCAGGAATCCGGGACGGCGAATCCATGGCTACACCTTC
-	-	TRBV27	TRBJ1-2	CASRGWNYGYTF	TGTGCCAGCAGGGGTTGGAACTATGGCTACACCTTC
TRBD1	few	TRBV27	TRBJ1-2	CASSWDRNYGYTF	TGTGCCAGCAGTTGGGACAGGAACTATGGCTACACCTTC
-	-	TRBV5-4	TRBJ1-5	CASSSDSSPNQPQHF	TGTGCCAGCAGCTCGGACAGTAGCCCCAATCAGCCCCAGCATTTT
-	few	TRBV30	TRBJ2-3	CAWSEDSSDTQYF	TGTGCCTGGAGTGAGGACAGTTCAGATACGCAGTATTTT